The subject of this entry is one TCR beta chain. Antigen unknown. Each single cDNA molecule received a unique molecular identifier. TCRdb re-called the 5' RACE reads through MiXCR, storing one row per CDR3 protein. The sample has tens of thousands of distinct CDR3 sequences; about 9.1% are singletons. The data were obtained in a study of early T cells in non-severe SARS-CoV-2 infection. Study at large: Unsorted whole-blood RNA was sequenced in bulk, leaving chains unpaired.

General study findings and limits: In VDJdb matching, anti-spike CD8 responses were favored while private and CD4 specificities went missing.

CDR3 length: 14 amino acids. Germline CDR1 is DFQATT and CDR2 is SNEGSKA (reference sequence). Trimming took off 3 bases at V and 0 bases at J, with 9 bases between the two ends. The origin of this receptor is an adult who was a healthcare worker with PCR-confirmed SARS-CoV-2 infection or an uninfected control (not recorded which). Sequences were obtained from whole blood. V gene TRBV20-1 combines with J gene TRBJ1-3; D is unresolved. Here the CDR3 DNA reads TGCAGTGCTAGCTCGCCGAGCTCTGGAAACACCATATATTTT. It yields the protein CSASSPSSGNTIYF.